These 29 T cell receptor beta chains were sequenced from one sample in a study of early T cells in non-severe SARS-CoV-2 infection (dated by TCRdb to the early 2020s). Preparation of the library involved 5' RACE. These reads were obtained on a NextSeq 500. TCRdb reanalyzed the raw reads on its own, using fastp at Q25 for trimming and MiXCR for clone calling, and kept in-frame beta chains. When rows share a CDR3 protein, they turn into one entry using the most common DNA and genes. The sample includes tens of thousands of distinct CDR3 sequences, with 6% to 8% observed a single time. Clones ranked in the top ten supply 24% of the sample. The source material was whole blood, sampled at baseline. These receptors were taken from an adult who was a healthcare worker with PCR-confirmed SARS-CoV-2 infection or an uninfected control (not recorded which).

At least ten counts were recorded for this clonotype. The gene calls are TRBV12-3 or TRBV12-4 and TRBJ1-1; TRBD1 might be the D (6 bases). The CDR3 is made up of 15 amino acids. Trimming removed 3 bases at V and 0 bases at J, with 11 bases between. CDR3 in amino acids: CASSLAGEMNTEAFF. CDR3 nucleotide sequence: TGTGCCAGCAGTTTGGCAGGGGAAATGAACACTGAAGCTTTCTTT.

The J gene is TRBJ2-1, the V gene TRBV5-1; 10 positions match TRBD1. Per germline, CDR1 SGHRS and CDR2 YFSETQ. With 6 bases clipped from V and 4 bases from J, the junction kept 13 bases outside the gene matches. The CDR3 spans 17 residues. The CDR3 loop reads CASKPYRDRGLYNEQFF. CDR3 DNA: TGCGCCAGCAAACCTTACCGGGACAGGGGCCTTTACAATGAGCAGTTCTTC.

This clonotype turned up a few times. The chain couples TRBV7-9 to TRBJ2-7; no firm D call. This CDR3 is 11 amino acids long. Germline V gives CDR1 SEHNR, CDR2 FQNEAQ (reference sequence). The ends were cut back, 4 bases at V and 4 bases at J, with 5 bases in the middle. CDR3 bases: TGTGCCAGCAGCTCGGAGTACGAGCAGTACTTC. Its translation is CASSSEYEQYF. The full variable domain, in which reference TRBV7-9 and TRBJ2-7 provide the parts outside the CDR3, is DTGVSQNPRHKITKRGQNVTFRCDPISEHNRLYWYRQTLGQGPEFLTYFQNEAQLEKSRLLSDRFSAERPKGSFSTLEIQRTEQGDSAMYLCASSSEYEQYFGPGTRLTVT.

This clonotype was counted between two and nine times. CDR3 loop: CATSRDYSDEQFF. The DNA of the CDR3 is TGTGCCACCAGCAGGGACTACTCGGATGAGCAGTTCTTC. The chain has TRBV15 and TRBJ2-1; maybe TRBD2 (6 bases). CDR3 length: 13 amino acids. In germline, CDR1 is LNHNV, CDR2 YYDKDF (reference sequence). Trimming took off 3 bases at V and 8 bases at J, with 11 bases between the two ends. The full variable domain, with the rest looked up from reference TRBV15 and TRBJ2-1, is DAMVIQNPRYQVTQFGKPVTLSCSQTLNHNVMYWYQQKSSQAPKLLFHYYDKDFNNEADTPDNFQSRRPNTSFCFLDIRSPGLGDTAMYLCATSRDYSDEQFFGPGTRLTVL.

This clonotype has ten or more counts. V gene TRBV11-2 combines with J gene TRBJ2-2; the D gene is possibly TRBD2 (6 bases). CDR3 length: 15 residues. Germline V lookup: CDR1 SGHAT, CDR2 FQNNGV. The ends were cut back, 5 bases at V and 2 bases at J, with 12 bases in the middle. CDR3 sequence: CASSLGLPNTGELFF. As DNA, the CDR3 is TGTGCCAGCAGCCTGGGACTTCCTAACACCGGGGAGCTGTTTTTT. Full variable domain (remainder filled in from reference TRBV11-2 and TRBJ2-2): EAGVAQSPRYKIIEKRQSVAFWCNPISGHATLYWYQQILGQGPKLLIQFQNNGVVDDSQLPKDRFSAERLKGVDSTLKIQPAKLEDSAVYLCASSLGLPNTGELFFGEGSRLTVL.

This clonotype has a handful of counts. J is TRBJ2-3 and V is TRBV10-3, with D perhaps matching TRBD1 (6 bases). Per germline, CDR1 ENHRY and CDR2 SYGVKD. V gave up 2 bases and J gave up 4 bases, with 13 bases separating them. CDR3 length: 15 amino acids. The CDR3 nucleotides are TGTGCCATCAGTGAGCTCGGACAGACCCCAGATACGCAGTATTTT. As protein: CAISELGQTPDTQYF.

This clonotype turned up a few times. This chain connects TRBV19 to TRBJ2-2, with 7 bases matching TRBD1. Germline V gives CDR1 LNHDA, CDR2 SQIVND (reference sequence). The CDR3 consists of 14 residues. This CDR3 is CANVQGANTGELFF. The CDR3 nucleotides read TGTGCGAATGTCCAGGGGGCGAACACCGGGGAGCTGTTTTTT. The variable domain in full, completed from reference TRBV19 and TRBJ2-2, reads DGGITQSPKYLFRKEGQNVTLSCEQNLNHDAMYWYRQDPGQGLRLIYYSQIVNDFQKGDIAEGYSVSREKKESFPLTVTSAQKNPTAFYLCANVQGANTGELFFGEGSRLTVL.

This clonotype was counted at least ten times. The V gene is TRBV7-2, the J gene TRBJ2-7, with TRBD2 matching over 14 bases. Germline CDR1 reads SGHTA; CDR2 reads FQGNSA. The CDR3 is 16 amino acids. The V gene end was trimmed by 3 bases and the J gene end by 0 bases; junction bases not matched to a gene: 1. CDR3 DNA: TGTGCCAGCAGCTTCGGGACTAGCGGGAGCTCCTACGAGCAGTACTTC. Its protein product is CASSFGTSGSSYEQYF.

This clonotype was picked up many times. V usage is TRBV29-1 and J usage is TRBJ2-3, with D hard to call. The CDR3 contains 13 residues. Trimming removed 4 bases from V and 6 bases from J, with 14 bases in between. The germline gives CDR1 SQVTM, CDR2 ANQGSEA. The DNA for the CDR3 is TGCAGCGTTGGGTCGGAGAGATGGGATACGCAGTATTTT. Amino acid sequence: CSVGSERWDTQYF.

The chain combines TRBV5-5 with TRBJ2-1, with 10 positions matching TRBD2. The V segment lost 4 bases and the J segment 10 bases; nucleotides outside the gene matches: 20. The germline CDR1 and CDR2 sequences are SGHKS and YYEKEE (reference sequence). CDR3 length: 18 amino acids. The CDR3 nucleotides are TGTGCCAGCAGCGCGAAGCCTCCGGGACTAGCGTACTTTTTAGAGCAGTTCTTC. Residues: CASSAKPPGLAYFLEQFF. Full variable domain (remainder filled in from reference TRBV5-5 and TRBJ2-1): DAGVTQSPTHLIKTRGQQVTLRCSPISGHKSVSWYQQVLGQGPQFIFQYYEKEERGRGNFPDRFSARQFPNYSSELNVNALLLGDSALYLCASSAKPPGLAYFLEQFFGPGTRLTVL.

This clonotype was recorded a few times. The chain recombines TRBV7-9 with TRBJ2-7; the D is unclear. The CDR3 is 14 residues long. The germline gives CDR1 SEHNR, CDR2 FQNEAQ (reference sequence). V dropped 2 bases and J dropped 5 bases, with 13 bases sitting between them. The CDR3 nucleotides read TGTGCCAGCAGCTTATCTCTCGGGTCCAACGAGCAGTACTTC. Translated: CASSLSLGSNEQYF.

The sample holds a few counts of this clonotype. This sequence joins TRBV30 and TRBJ1-1; 8 bases line up with TRBD1. CDR3 length: 15 amino acids. Unmatched junction bases numbered 7, after V lost 3 bases and J lost 1 base. The germline gives CDR1 GTSNPN, CDR2 SVGIG (reference sequence). CDR3 bases: TGTGCCTGGAGGATTGGAGGGACAGGGAACACTGAAGCTTTCTTT. Amino acid sequence: CAWRIGGTGNTEAFF.

This clonotype has ten or more counts. This sequence joins TRBV7-9 and TRBJ2-5, with D hard to call. The germline V gene encodes CDR1 SEHNR and CDR2 FQNEAQ (reference sequence). Trimming took 7 bases from V and 5 from J, leaving 20 bases between them. This CDR3 spans 15 amino acids. The CDR3 sequence is CASTRPGLLEETQYF. The DNA of the CDR3 is TGTGCCAGCACCCGACCCGGGCTCCTTGAGGAGACCCAGTACTTC.

This clonotype was counted at least ten times. The CDR3 DNA is TGTGCCAGCAGTGACACCGGACTAGGGGATGAGCAGTTCTTC. It codes for CASSDTGLGDEQFF. The chain uses TRBV6-4 and TRBJ2-1, with 7 bases fitting TRBD2. Trimming took 2 bases from V and 8 from J; bases not matched to a gene: 6. The CDR3 runs 14 residues. From germline, CDR1 is MRHNA and CDR2 SNTAGT.

The chain recombines TRBV6-5 with TRBJ2-6; D is perhaps TRBD2 (6 bases). The CDR3 has 18 residues. The germline V gene has CDR1 MNHEY and CDR2 SVGAGI. Trimming took off 0 bases at V and 1 base at J, with 13 bases between the two ends. CDR3 residues: CASSYSWLASSGANVLTF. The CDR3 nucleotides are TGTGCCAGCAGTTACTCGTGGCTAGCGTCTTCTGGGGCCAACGTCCTGACTTTC.

This clonotype has a handful of counts. The chain carries TRBV7-9 and TRBJ2-6, with 7 bases aligning to TRBD1. V trimming: 5 bases; J trimming: 0 bases; junction bases outside the gene matches: 13. The CDR3 runs to 19 residues. Per the germline V gene, CDR1 is SEHNR and CDR2 is FQNEAQ (reference sequence). The CDR3 DNA follows: TGTGCCAGCAGCCCATTCTCACAGGGGACACTCTCTGGGGCCAACGTCCTGACTTTC. Amino acids: CASSPFSQGTLSGANVLTF.

A few counts support this clonotype. V is TRBV7-2 and J is TRBJ1-1; no definite D call. The CDR3 consists of 15 residues. The V gene's germline CDR1 is SGHTA and CDR2 FQGNSA. The V end was cut by 1 base, the J end by 1 base, with 10 bases between. In DNA, the CDR3 is TGTGCCAGCAGCTTAGTGCGGCCCCCGAACACTGAAGCTTTCTTT. It is translated as CASSLVRPPNTEAFF.

The table lists this clonotype with many counts. The rearrangement joins TRBV7-2 to TRBJ2-7, with D possibly TRBD1 on 6 matching bases. The V gene's germline CDR1 is SGHTA and CDR2 FQGNSA. V was shortened by 5 bases and J by 4 bases, with 18 bases between the two germline ends. CDR3 length: 15 residues. This chain's CDR3 is CASSPWAADRYEQYF. CDR3 sequence (DNA): TGTGCCAGCAGCCCCTGGGCCGCCGACAGGTACGAGCAGTACTTC.

V usage is TRBV10-3 and J usage is TRBJ2-1, with D maybe TRBD2 (5 bases). Looked up from germline, CDR1 is ENHRY and CDR2 is SYGVKD. The CDR3 loop spans 13 amino acids. V was clipped by 3 bases and J by 13 bases, with 16 bases between them. This CDR3 reads CAISDRAPGGQFF. The DNA for the CDR3 is TGTGCCATCAGTGATCGGGCCCCCGGAGGTCAGTTCTTC.

The chain employs TRBV7-2 and TRBJ2-7; D possibly corresponds to TRBD1 (5 bases). Per the germline V gene, CDR1 is SGHTA and CDR2 is FQGNSA. Deletions cut 3 bases from V and 3 bases from J, with 12 bases between. The CDR3 has 14 amino acids. CDR3 in DNA: TGTGCCAGCAGCTTGTCCTCAGACAGCTACGAGCAGTACTTC. Translation gives CASSLSSDSYEQYF.

The table lists this clonotype with many counts. The chain links TRBV10-3 to TRBJ2-5, with TRBD1 matching over 9 bases. The germline V gene encodes CDR1 ENHRY and CDR2 SYGVKD. CDR3 length equals 14 residues. The trim removed 0 bases at V and 5 bases at J, leaving 1 base unmatched. The CDR3 sequence is CAISESDRGETQYF. The DNA of the CDR3 is TGTGCCATCAGTGAGTCGGACAGGGGTGAGACCCAGTACTTC.

The V and J genes are TRBV12-3 or TRBV12-4 and TRBJ1-6; the match to TRBD1 covers 7 bases. J gave up 12 bases and V 5 bases, and 10 bases lay outside the gene matches. The CDR3 is 14 residues long. The CDR3 loop reads CASSRTGRGIPLHF. In nucleotides, the CDR3 is TGTGCCAGCAGTAGGACAGGTCGGGGCATACCCCTCCACTTT.

This clonotype was seen repeatedly, ten times or more. The chain joins TRBV6-5 to TRBJ1-3; no clear D gene. Looked up from germline, CDR1 is MNHEY and CDR2 is SVGAGI. CDR3 size: 13 residues. Trimming pared 4 bases from V and 1 base from J, leaving 5 bases between. The DNA for the CDR3 is TGTGCCAGCAGTTCCCTATCTGGAAACACCATATATTTT. Translating it yields CASSSLSGNTIYF.

This chain links TRBV4-1 with TRBJ2-3, with TRBD1 as a possible D gene (6 bases). Germline assignment: CDR1 MGHRA and CDR2 YSYEKL. The CDR3 loop spans 18 amino acids. V lost 0 bases, J lost 0 bases, and 16 bases lay in between. The CDR3 here is CASSQDRDKRASTDTQYF. The CDR3 DNA is TGCGCCAGCAGCCAAGATAGGGACAAGCGTGCTAGCACAGATACGCAGTATTTT.

The chain carries TRBV19 and TRBJ1-1, with D possibly matching TRBD1 (5 bases). The CDR3 runs to 16 residues. CDR1 and CDR2 from the germline V gene are LNHDA and SQIVND (reference sequence). The ends were cut back, 2 bases at V and 0 bases at J, with 13 bases in the middle. CDR3 bases: TGTGCCAGTAGTATACCCGGGACTCTCATGAACACTGAAGCTTTCTTT. Translation: CASSIPGTLMNTEAFF.

This clonotype is deemed medium-sized (0.01 to 0.1%). The chain employs TRBV6-1 and TRBJ1-1; TRBD1 matches at 9 bases. Trimming cost V 10 bases and J 4 bases; bases outside gene matches: 10. The CDR3 loop spans 14 amino acids. Germline CDR1 and CDR2: MNHNS and SASEGT. The CDR3 region has the DNA TGTGCCATCAGCTACCAGACAGGGGGCACTGAAGCTTTCTTT. Its protein product is CAISYQTGGTEAFF.

This clonotype was picked up a small number of times. This chain joins TRBV4-1 and TRBJ2-1; 9 bases map to TRBD2. Germline CDR1 reads MGHRA; CDR2 reads YSYEKL. Trimming at V came to 4 bases and at J to 7 bases, leaving 8 bases not matched to a gene. The CDR3 runs 15 residues. The CDR3 bases are TGCGCCAGCAGCCCGCTAGCGGGACCTACGAATGAGCAGTTCTTC. Amino acids: CASSPLAGPTNEQFF.

The V gene is TRBV20-1, the J gene TRBJ2-3; D gene ambiguous. The germline CDR1 and CDR2 sequences are DFQATT and SNEGSKA (reference sequence). The CDR3 runs to 13 residues. Deletions cut 7 bases from V and 2 bases from J, with 13 bases between. CDR3 sequence (DNA): TGCAGTGAAAAAGACGGGCCCACAGATACGCAGTATTTT. Translated, it gives CSEKDGPTDTQYF.

This clonotype was seen repeatedly, ten times or more. This chain joins TRBV19 and TRBJ2-1; perhaps TRBD2 as D (5 bases). The CDR3 contains 15 residues. V lost 5 bases, J lost 0 bases, and 11 bases lay in between. Germline values: CDR1 LNHDA, CDR2 SQIVND (reference sequence). The CDR3 here is CASSSQRSSYNEQFF. The CDR3 DNA reads as TGTGCCAGTAGTTCGCAGCGGAGCTCCTACAATGAGCAGTTCTTC.